This T cell receptor beta chain was captured by sequencing in a study of post-analysis software for immune sequencing data. Study-wide background: Disease courses included relapsing-remitting, secondary progressive and progressive-relapsing multiple sclerosis. Broader study findings: There were five TRBV segments more frequent in patients than controls, and TRBV5-6, TRBV5-1 and TRBV20-1 were among them.

This clonotype was observed a few times. Antigen unknown. In germline, CDR1 is SEHNR, CDR2 FQNEAQ (reference sequence). V was trimmed by 5 bases and J by 4 bases, leaving 12 bases between them. The CDR3 consists of 14 residues. cDNA libraries of TCR beta carried unique molecular identifiers. TCRdb called the PCR reads again in MiXCR, with one record for every CDR3 protein. The table lists 740,000 or so distinct CDR3 sequences, roughly 58% of them singletons. The TCR originated in a girl aged 5-17 years with multiple sclerosis. The rearrangement links TRBV7-9 to TRBJ2-1; unclear D gene. Sequencing was done on a sample of blood. DNA of the CDR3: TGTGCCAGCAGCGCGCCCGGCGATTACAATGAGCAGTTCTTC. Translating it yields CASSAPGDYNEQFF.